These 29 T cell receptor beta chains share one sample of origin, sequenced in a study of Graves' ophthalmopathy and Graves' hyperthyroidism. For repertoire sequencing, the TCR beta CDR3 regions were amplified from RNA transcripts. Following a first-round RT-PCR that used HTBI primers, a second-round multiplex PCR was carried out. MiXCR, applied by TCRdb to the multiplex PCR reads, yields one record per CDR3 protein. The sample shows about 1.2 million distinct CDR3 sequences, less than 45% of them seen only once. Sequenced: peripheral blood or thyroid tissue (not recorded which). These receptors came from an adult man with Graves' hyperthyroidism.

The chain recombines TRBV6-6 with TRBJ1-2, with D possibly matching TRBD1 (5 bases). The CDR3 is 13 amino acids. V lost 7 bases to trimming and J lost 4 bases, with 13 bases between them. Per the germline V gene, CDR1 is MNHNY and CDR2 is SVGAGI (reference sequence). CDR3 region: CASNTRQPYGYTF. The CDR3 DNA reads TGTGCCAGCAATACCCGACAGCCCTATGGCTACACCTTC.

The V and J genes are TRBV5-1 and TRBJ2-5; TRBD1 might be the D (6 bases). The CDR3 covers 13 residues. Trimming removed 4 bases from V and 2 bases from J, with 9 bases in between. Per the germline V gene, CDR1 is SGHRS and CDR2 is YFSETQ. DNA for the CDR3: TGCGCCAGCAGCAATGACAGGCAAGAGACCCAGTACTTC. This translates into CASSNDRQETQYF. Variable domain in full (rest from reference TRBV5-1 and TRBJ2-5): KAGVTQTPRYLIKTRGQQVTLSCSPISGHRSVSWYQQTPGQGLQFLFEYFSETQRNKGNFPGRFSGRQFSNSRSEMNVSTLELGDSALYLCASSNDRQETQYFGPGTRLLVL.

The CDR3 region is CATSPSQQDGTEAFF. The CDR3 DNA is TGTGCCACCAGCCCATCCCAGCAGGACGGCACTGAAGCTTTCTTT. V is TRBV24-1 and J is TRBJ1-1; D gene ambiguous. Germline V gene sequence: CDR1 KGHDR, CDR2 SFDVKD. Trimming cost V 7 bases and J 4 bases, with 18 bases left between them. CDR3 length equals 15 residues.

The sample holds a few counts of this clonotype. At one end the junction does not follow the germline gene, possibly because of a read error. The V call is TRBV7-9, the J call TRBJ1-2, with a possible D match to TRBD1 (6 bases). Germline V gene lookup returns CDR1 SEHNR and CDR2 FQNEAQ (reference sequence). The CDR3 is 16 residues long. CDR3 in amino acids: CASSQVDQPQGHGYTF. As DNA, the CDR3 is TGCGCCAGCAGCCAAGTTGACCAACCCCAGGGGCATGGCTACACCTTC.

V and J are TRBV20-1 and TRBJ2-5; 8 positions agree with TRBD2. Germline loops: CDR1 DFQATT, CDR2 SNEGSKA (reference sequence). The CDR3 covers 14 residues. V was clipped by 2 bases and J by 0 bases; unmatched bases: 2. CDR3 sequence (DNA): TGCAGTGCTAGACTAGCGGGCAACCAAGAGACCCAGTACTTC. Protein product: CSARLAGNQETQYF.

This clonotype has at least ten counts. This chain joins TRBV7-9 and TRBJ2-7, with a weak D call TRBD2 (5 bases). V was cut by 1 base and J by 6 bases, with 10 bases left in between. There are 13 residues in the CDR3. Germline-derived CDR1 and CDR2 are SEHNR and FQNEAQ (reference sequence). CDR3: CASSLGRAVEQYF. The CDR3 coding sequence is TGTGCCAGCAGCTTAGGGCGGGCGGTCGAGCAGTACTTC.

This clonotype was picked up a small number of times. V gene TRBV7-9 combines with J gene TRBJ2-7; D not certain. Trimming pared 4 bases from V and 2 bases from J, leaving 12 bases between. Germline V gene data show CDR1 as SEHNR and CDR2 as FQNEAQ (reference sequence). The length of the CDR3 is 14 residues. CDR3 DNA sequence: TGTGCCAGCAGCTCCCCCCAACGGACCTACGAGCAGTACTTC. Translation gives CASSSPQRTYEQYF.

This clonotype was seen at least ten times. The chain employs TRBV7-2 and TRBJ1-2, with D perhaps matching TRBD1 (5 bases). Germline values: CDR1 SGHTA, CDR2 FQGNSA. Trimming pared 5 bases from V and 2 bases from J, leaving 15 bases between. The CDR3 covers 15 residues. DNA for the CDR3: TGTGCCAGCAGCCCCACCCCCTGGGGCAACTATGGCTACACCTTC. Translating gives CASSPTPWGNYGYTF.

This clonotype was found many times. The CDR3 sequence: CASSQGGDYGYTF. Here the CDR3 DNA reads TGCGCCAGCAGCCAGGGGGGGGACTATGGCTACACCTTC. V usage is TRBV4-1 and J usage is TRBJ1-2; a weak D match, TRBD1 (5 bases). Trimming stripped 3 bases from V and 3 bases from J, with 8 bases between. Germline loops: CDR1 MGHRA, CDR2 YSYEKL. The CDR3 is 13 residues long.

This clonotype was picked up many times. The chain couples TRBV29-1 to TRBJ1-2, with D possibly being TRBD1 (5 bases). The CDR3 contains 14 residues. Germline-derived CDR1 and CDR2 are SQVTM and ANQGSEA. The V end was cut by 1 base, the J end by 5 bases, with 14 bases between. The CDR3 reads CSVEGREDMYGYTF. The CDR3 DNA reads TGCAGCGTTGAAGGCAGGGAGGATATGTATGGCTACACCTTC.

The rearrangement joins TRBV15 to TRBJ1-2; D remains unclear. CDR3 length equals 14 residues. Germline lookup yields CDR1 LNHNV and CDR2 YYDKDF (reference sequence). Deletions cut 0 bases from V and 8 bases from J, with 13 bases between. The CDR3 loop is CATSRDNGRAGYTF. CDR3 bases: TGTGCCACCAGCAGAGATAATGGGAGGGCAGGCTACACCTTC.

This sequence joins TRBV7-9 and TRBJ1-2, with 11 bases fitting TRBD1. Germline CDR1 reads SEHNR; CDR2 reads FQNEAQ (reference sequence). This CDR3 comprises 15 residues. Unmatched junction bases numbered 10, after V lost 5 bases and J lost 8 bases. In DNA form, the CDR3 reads TGTGCCAGCAGCCAAGATAGGACAGGGGGCGAGGGCTACACCTTC. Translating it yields CASSQDRTGGEGYTF.

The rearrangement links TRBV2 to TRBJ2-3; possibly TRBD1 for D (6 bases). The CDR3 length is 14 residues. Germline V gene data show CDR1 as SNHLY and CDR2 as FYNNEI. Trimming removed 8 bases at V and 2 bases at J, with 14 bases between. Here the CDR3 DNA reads TGTGCCAGCTGTGCCAGGGGCAACACAGATACGCAGTATTTT. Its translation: CASCARGNTDTQYF.

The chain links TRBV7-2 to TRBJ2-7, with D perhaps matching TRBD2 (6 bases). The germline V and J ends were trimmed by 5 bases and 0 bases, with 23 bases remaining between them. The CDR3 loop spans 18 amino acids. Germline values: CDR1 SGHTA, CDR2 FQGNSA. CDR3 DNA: TGTGCCAGCAGCCCCCGCAACCCATCTAGCGCGAGCTCCTACGAGCAGTACTTC. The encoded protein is CASSPRNPSSASSYEQYF.

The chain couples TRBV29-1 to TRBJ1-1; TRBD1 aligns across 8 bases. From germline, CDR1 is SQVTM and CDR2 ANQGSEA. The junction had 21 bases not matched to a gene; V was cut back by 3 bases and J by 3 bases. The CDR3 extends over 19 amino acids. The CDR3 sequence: CSVDFMRQGQSYGDTEAFF. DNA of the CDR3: TGCAGCGTTGATTTTATGAGACAGGGGCAAAGCTATGGGGACACTGAAGCTTTCTTT.

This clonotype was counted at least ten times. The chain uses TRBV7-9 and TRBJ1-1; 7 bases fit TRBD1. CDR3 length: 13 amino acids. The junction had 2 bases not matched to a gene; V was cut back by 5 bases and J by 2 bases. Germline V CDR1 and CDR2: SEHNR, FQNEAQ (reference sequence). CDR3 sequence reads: CASSGDRNTEAFF. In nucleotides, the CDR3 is TGTGCCAGCAGCGGGGACAGAAACACTGAAGCTTTCTTT.

CDR3 DNA sequence: TGCAGCGTTGACTTCGATTGGGGCGGGGAGACCCAGTACTTC. Its protein is CSVDFDWGGETQYF. V usage is TRBV29-1 and J usage is TRBJ2-5; D tentatively reads TRBD1 or TRBD2 (5 bases each). The V end lost 3 bases, the J end lost 5 bases, and 16 bases lay between the germline ends. This CDR3 is 14 amino acids long. The germline V gene has CDR1 SQVTM and CDR2 ANQGSEA.

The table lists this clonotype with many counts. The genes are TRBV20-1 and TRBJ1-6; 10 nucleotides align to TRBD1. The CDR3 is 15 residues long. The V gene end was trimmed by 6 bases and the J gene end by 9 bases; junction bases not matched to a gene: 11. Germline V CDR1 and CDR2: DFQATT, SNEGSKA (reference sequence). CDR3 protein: CSASARQGARSPLHF. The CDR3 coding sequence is TGCAGTGCCTCCGCCCGACAGGGGGCGCGTTCACCCCTCCACTTT.

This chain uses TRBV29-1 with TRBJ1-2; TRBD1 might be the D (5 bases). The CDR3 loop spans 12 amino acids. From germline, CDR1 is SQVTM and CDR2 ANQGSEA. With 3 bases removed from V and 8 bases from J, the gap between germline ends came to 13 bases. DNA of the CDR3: TGCAGCGTTGAGATTGGGGGAGTCGGCTACACCTTC. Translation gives CSVEIGGVGYTF.

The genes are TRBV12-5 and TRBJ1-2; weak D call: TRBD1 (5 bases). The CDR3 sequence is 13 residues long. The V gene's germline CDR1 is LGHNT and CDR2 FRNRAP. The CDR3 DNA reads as TGTGCCAGCAGAGGGCCAGGGAGTGGTGGCTACACCTTC. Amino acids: CASRGPGSGGYTF. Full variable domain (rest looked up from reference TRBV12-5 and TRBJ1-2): DARVTQTPRHKVTEMGQEVTMRCQPILGHNTVFWYRQTMMQGLELLAYFRNRAPLDDSGMPKDRFSAEMPDATLATLKIQPSEPRDSAVYFCASRGPGSGGYTFGSGTRLTVV.

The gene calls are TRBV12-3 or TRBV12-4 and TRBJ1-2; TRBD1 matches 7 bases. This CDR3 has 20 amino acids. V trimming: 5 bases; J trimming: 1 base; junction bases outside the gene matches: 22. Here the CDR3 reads CASSQFWAEEGQPFNYGYTF. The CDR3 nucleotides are TGTGCCAGCAGTCAATTTTGGGCGGAAGAGGGACAGCCCTTTAACTATGGCTACACCTTC.

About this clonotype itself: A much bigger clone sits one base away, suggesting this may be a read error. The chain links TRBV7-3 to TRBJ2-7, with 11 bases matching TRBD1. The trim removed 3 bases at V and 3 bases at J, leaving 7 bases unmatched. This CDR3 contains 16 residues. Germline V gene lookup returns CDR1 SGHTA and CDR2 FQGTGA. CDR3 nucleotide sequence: TGTGCCAGCAGCTTCATGGGACAGGGGGTTTTCTACGAGCAGTACTTC. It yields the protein CASSFMGQGVFYEQYF.

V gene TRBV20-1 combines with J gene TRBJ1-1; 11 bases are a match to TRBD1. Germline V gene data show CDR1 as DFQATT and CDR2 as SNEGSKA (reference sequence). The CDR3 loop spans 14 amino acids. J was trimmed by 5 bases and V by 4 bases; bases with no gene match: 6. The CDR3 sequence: CSAKDRGRGTEAFF. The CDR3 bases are TGCAGTGCTAAGGACAGGGGGCGCGGGACTGAAGCTTTCTTT.

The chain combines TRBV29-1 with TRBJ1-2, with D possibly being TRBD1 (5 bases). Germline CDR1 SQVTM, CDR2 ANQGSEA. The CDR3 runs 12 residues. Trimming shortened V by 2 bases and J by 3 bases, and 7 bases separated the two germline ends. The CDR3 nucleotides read TGCAGCGTTGAACGGGGGGACTATGGCTACACCTTC. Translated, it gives CSVERGDYGYTF. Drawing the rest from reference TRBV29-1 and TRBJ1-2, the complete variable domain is SAVISQKPSRDICQRGTSLTIQCQVDSQVTMMFWYRQQPGQSLTLIATANQGSEATYESGFVIDKFPISRPNLTFSTLTVSNMSPEDSSIYLCSVERGDYGYTFGSGTRLTVV.

Here the CDR3 reads CSVQAGGQETQYF. The CDR3 DNA is TGCAGCGTGCAAGCGGGGGGCCAAGAGACCCAGTACTTC. The V and J genes are TRBV29-1 and TRBJ2-5, with 9 bases matching TRBD2. This CDR3 is built from 13 residues. V shed 6 bases, J shed 1 base, and the junction held 3 bases outside the gene matches. The germline V gene encodes CDR1 SQVTM and CDR2 ANQGSEA.

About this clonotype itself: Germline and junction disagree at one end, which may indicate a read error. The CDR3 protein is CASSLADPGQGAYEQYF. In DNA, the CDR3 is TGTGCCAGCAGCTTGGCAGATCCGGGACAGGGGGCCTACGAGCAGTACTTC. The V and J genes are TRBV5-1 and TRBJ2-7; the match to TRBD1 covers 11 bases. This CDR3 is 17 amino acids long. Germline V lookup: CDR1 SGHRS, CDR2 YFSETQ.

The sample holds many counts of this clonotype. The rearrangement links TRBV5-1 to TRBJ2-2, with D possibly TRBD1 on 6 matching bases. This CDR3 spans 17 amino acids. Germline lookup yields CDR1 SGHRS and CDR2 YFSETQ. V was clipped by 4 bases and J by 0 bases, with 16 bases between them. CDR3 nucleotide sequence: TGCGCCAGCAGCCGGACCCTACAGGGCGCGAACACCGGGGAGCTGTTTTTT. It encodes CASSRTLQGANTGELFF.

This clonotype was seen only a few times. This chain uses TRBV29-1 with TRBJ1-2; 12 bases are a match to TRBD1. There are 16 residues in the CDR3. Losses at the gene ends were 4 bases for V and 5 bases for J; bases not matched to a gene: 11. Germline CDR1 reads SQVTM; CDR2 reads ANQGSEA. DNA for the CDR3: TGCAGCGTTGGCCTAACCGGGACAGGGGGCTTATATGGCTACACCTTC. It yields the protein CSVGLTGTGGLYGYTF.

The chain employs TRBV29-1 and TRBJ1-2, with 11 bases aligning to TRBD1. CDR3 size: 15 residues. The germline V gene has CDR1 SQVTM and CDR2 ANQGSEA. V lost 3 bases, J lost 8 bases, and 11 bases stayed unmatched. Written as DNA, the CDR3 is TGCAGCGTTGATGATCTAGGACAGGGGGCGTCGGGCTACACCTTC. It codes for CSVDDLGQGASGYTF.